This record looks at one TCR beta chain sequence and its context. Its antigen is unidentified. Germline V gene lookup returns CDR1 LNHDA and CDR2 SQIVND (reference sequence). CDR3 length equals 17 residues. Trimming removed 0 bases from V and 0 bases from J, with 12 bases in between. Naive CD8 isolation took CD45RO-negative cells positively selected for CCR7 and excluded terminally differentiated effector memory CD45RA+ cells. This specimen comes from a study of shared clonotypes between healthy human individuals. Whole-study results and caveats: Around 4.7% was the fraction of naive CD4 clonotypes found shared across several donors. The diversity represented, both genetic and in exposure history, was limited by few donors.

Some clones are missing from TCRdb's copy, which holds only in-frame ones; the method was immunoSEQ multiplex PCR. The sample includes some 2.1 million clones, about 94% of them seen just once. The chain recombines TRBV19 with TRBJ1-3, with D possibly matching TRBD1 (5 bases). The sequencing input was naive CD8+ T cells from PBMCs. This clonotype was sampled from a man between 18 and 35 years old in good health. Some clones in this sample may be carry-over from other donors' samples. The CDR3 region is CASSIEGQESSGNTIYF. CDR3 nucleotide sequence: TGTGCCAGTAGTATAGAGGGGCAGGAAAGCTCTGGAAACACCATATATTTT.